Sequencing of this T cell receptor (beta chain) was carried out in a study of blood T cell repertoires in COVID-19. At the level of the study: Collection of acute and convalescent COVID-19 samples took place in the United States, Italy and Spain. Sample material is recorded as cDNA or gDNA derived from T cells, B-cell-depleted T cells, or PBMCs.

All enrollees were roughly 18 to 90 years old and from 20 to 25 US areas. Researchers sorted participants into cohorts using their self-reported clinical history. TCRdb keeps only in-frame clones here, not all; method: immunoSEQ multiplex PCR. Of some 290,000 clones listed, around nine tenths are singletons. Germline loops: CDR1 PRHDT, CDR2 FYEKMQ (reference sequence). This CDR3 spans 15 amino acids. Trimming stripped 5 bases from V and 0 bases from J, with 13 bases between. The chain is built from TRBV13 and TRBJ1-1; maybe TRBD1 (5 bases). What was sequenced was PBMCs or T cells enriched from blood (not recorded which). This receptor was obtained from a woman between 25 and 40 years old who had recovered from COVID-19. The CDR3 nucleotides are TGTGCCAGCAGCCCGGAGGGACGGATGAACACTGAAGCTTTCTTT. It is translated as CASSPEGRMNTEAFF.